This is a list of T cell receptor beta chains from one sample in a study of shared clonotypes between healthy human individuals. This table comes from immunoSEQ multiplex PCR, and its TCRdb copy is limited to in-frame clones, with some not included. The sample records hundreds of thousands of clones, 90% to 97% being singletons. Material for sequencing was naive CD4+ T cells sorted from blood. These receptors were taken from a woman aged 25 to 45 in good health. CDR3s leave out the opening cysteine and the closing phenylalanine or tryptophan. D genes are given only for firm matches.

j_call | v_call | d_call | cdr3_aa
TRBJ2-7 | TRBV2 | TRBD1 | ASSILGQGEEQY
TRBJ1-3 | TRBV5-1 | . | ASSLEAQHSGNTIY
TRBJ2-6 | TRBV5-4 | . | ASRDTSGANVLT
TRBJ2-5 | TRBV19 | TRBD1 | ASSVQGAQETQY
TRBJ2-1 | TRBV28 | . | ASSFLLASYNEQF
TRBJ2-5 | TRBV11-2 | . | ASSLLGGQETQY
TRBJ2-7 | TRBV11-2 | TRBD2 | ASSSRGGTSGMYEQY
TRBJ2-3 | TRBV28 | TRBD1 | ASSLGQGQTGADTQY
TRBJ1-1 | TRBV28 | . | ASSSDRKGNTEAF
TRBJ2-7 | TRBV5-1 | . | ASSLDPGETYEQY
TRBJ2-2 | TRBV6-5 | . | ASIGDSNTGELF
TRBJ2-7 | TRBV10-3 | TRBD2 | AISEQFRTSGRMNEQY